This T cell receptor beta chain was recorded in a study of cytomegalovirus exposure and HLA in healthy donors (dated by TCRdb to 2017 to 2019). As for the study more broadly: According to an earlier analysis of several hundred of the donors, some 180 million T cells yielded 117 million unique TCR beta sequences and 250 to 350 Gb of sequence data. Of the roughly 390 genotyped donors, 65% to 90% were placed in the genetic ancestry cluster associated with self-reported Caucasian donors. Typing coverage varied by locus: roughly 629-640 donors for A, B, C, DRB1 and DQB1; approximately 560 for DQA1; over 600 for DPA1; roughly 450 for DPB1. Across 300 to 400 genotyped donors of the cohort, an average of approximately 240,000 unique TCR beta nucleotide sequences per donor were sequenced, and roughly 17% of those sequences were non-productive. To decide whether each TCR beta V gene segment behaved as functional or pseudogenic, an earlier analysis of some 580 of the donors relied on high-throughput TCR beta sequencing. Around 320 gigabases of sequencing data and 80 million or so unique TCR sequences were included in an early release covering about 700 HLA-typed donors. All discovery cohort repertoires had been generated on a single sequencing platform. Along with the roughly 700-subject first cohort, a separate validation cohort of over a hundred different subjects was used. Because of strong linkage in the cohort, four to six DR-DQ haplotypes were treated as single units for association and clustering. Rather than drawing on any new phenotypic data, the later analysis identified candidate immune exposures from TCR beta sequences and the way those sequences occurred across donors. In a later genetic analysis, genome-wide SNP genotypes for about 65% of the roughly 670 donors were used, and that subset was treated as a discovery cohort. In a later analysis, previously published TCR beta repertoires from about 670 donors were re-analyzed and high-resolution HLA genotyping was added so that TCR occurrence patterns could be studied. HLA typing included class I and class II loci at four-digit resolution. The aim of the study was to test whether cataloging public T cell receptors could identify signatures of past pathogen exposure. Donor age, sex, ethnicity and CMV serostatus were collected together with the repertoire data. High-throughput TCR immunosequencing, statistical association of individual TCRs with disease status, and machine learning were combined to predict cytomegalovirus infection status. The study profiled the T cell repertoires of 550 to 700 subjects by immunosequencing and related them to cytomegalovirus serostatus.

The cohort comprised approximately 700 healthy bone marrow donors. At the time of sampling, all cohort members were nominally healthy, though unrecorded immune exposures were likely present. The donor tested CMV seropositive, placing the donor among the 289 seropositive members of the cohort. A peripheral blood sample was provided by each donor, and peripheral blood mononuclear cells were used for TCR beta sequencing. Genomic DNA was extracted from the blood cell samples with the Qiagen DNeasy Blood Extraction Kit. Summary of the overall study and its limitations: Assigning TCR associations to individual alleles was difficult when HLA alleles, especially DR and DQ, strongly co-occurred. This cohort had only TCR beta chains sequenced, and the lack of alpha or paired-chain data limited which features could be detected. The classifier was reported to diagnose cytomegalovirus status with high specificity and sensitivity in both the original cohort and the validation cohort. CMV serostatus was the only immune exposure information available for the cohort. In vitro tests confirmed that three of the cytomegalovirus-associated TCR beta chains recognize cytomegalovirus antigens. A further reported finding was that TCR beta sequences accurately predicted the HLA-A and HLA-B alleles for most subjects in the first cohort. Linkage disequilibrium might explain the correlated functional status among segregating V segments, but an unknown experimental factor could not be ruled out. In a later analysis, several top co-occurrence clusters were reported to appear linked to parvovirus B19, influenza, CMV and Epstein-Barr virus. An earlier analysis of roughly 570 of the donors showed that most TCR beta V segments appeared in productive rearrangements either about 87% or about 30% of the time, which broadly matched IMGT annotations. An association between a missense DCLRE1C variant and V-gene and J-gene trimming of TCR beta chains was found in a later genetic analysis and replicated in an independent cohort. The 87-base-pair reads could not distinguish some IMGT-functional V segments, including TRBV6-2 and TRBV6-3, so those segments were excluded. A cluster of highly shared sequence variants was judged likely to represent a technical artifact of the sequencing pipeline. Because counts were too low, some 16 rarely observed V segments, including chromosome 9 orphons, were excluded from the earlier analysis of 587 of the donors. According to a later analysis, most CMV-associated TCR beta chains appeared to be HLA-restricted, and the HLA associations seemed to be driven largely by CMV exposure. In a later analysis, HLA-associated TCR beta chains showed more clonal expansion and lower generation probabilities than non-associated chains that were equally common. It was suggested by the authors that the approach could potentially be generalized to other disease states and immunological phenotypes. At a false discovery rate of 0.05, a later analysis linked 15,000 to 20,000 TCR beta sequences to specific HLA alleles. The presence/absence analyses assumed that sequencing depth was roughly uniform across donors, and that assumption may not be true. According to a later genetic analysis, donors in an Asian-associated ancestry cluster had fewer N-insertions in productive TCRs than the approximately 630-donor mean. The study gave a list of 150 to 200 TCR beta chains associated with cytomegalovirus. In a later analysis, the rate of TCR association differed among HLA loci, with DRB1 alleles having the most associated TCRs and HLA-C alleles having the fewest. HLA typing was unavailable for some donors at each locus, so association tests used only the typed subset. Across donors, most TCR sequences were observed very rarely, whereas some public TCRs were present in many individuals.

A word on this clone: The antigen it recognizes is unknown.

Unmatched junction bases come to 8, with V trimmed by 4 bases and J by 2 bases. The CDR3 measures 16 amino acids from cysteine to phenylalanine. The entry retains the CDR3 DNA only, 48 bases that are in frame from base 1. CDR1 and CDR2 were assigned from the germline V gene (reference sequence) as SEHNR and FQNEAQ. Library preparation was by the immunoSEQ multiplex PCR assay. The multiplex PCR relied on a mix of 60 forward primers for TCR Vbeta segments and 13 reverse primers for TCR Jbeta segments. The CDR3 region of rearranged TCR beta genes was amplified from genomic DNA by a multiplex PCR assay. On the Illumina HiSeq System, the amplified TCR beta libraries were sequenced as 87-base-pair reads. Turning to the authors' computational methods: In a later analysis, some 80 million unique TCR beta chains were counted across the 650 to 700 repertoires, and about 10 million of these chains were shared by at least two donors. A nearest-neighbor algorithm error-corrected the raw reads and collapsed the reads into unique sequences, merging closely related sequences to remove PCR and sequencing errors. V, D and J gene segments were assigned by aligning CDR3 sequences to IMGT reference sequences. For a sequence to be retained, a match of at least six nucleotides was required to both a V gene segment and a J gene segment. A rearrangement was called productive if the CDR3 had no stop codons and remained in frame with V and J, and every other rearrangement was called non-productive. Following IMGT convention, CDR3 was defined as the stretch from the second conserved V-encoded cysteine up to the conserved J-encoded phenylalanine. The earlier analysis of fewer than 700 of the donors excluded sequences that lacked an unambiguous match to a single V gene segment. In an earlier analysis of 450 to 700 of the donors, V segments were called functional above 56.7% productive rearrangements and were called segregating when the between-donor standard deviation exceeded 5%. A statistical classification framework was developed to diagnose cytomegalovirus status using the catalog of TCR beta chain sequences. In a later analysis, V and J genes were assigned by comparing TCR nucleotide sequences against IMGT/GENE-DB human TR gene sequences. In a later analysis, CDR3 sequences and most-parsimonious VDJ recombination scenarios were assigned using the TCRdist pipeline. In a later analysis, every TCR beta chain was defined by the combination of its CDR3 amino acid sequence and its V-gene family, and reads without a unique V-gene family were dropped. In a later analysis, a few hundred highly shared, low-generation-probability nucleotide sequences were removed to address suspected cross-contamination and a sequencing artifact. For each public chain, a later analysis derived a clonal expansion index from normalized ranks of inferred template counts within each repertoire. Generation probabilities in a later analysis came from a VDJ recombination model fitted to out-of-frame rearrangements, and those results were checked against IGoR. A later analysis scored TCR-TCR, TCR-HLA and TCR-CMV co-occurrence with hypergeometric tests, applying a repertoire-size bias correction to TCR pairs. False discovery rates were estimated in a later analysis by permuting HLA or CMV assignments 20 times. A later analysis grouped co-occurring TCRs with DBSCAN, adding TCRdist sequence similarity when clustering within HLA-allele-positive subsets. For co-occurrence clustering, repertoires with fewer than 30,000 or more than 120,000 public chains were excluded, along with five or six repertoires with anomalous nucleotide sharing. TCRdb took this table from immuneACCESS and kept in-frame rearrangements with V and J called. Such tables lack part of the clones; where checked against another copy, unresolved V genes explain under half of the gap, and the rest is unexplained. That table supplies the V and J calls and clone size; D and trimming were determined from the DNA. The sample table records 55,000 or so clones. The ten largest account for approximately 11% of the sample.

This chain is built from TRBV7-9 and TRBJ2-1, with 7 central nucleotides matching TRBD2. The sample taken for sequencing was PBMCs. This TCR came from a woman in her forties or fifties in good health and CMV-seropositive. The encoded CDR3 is CASSSPPRGTYNEQFF. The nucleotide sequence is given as TGTGCCAGCAGCTCCCCTCCGCGGGGGACCTACAATGAGCAGTTCTTC.